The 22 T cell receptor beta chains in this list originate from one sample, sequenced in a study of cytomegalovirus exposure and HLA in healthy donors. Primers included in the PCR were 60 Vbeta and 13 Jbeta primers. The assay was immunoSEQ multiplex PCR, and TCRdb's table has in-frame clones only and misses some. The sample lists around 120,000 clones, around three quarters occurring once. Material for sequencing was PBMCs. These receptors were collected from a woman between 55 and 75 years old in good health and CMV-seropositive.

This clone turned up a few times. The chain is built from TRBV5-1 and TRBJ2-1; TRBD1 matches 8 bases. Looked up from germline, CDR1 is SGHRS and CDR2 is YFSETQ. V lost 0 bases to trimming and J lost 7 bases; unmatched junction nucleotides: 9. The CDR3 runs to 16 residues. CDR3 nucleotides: TGCGCCAGCAGCTTGGATGGCAGGGGGCGCGTAAATGAGCAGTTCTTC. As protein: CASSLDGRGRVNEQFF.

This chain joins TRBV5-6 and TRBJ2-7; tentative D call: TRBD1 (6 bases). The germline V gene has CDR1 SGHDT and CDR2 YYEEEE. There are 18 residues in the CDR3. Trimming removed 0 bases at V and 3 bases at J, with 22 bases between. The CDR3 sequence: CASSLGGQFPLPLYEQYF. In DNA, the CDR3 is TGTGCCAGCAGCTTGGGAGGACAGTTTCCCCTACCCCTCTACGAGCAGTACTTC.

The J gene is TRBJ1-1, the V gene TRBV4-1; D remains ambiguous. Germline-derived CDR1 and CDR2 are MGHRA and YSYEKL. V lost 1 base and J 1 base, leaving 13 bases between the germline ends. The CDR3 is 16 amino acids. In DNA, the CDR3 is TGCGCCAGCAGCCAAGCATGGGCCTTGGAGAACACTGAAGCTTTCTTT. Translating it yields CASSQAWALENTEAFF.

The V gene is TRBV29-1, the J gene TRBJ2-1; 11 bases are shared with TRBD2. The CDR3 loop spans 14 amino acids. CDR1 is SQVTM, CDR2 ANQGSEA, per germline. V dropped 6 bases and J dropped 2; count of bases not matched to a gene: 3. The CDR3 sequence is CSVATSGAYNEQFF. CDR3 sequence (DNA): TGCAGCGTCGCGACTAGCGGGGCCTACAATGAGCAGTTCTTC.

In DNA, the CDR3 is TGCGCCAGCAGCTTGGAGGCGGATTACAATGAGCAGTTCTTC. Amino acid sequence: CASSLEADYNEQFF. The chain is built from TRBV5-1 and TRBJ2-1; no clear D. Germline V gene data show CDR1 as SGHRS and CDR2 as YFSETQ. There are 14 residues in the CDR3. Trimming removed 0 bases from V and 4 bases from J, with 8 bases in between. Using reference TRBV5-1 and TRBJ2-1 for the parts outside the CDR3, the full variable domain is KAGVTQTPRYLIKTRGQQVTLSCSPISGHRSVSWYQQTPGQGLQFLFEYFSETQRNKGNFPGRFSGRQFSNSRSEMNVSTLELGDSALYLCASSLEADYNEQFFGPGTRLTVL.

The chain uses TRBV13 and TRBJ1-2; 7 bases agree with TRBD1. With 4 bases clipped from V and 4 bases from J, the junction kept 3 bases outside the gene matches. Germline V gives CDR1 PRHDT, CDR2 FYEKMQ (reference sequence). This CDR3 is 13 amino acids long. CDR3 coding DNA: TGTGCCAGCAGCTGGGGACAGTCCTATGGCTACACCTTC. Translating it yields CASSWGQSYGYTF.

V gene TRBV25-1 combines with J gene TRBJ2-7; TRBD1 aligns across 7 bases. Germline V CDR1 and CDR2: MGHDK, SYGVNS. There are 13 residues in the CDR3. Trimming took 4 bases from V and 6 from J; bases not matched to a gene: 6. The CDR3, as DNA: TGTGCCAGCAGTGGGTACAGGGGAACCGAGCAGTACTTC. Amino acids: CASSGYRGTEQYF.

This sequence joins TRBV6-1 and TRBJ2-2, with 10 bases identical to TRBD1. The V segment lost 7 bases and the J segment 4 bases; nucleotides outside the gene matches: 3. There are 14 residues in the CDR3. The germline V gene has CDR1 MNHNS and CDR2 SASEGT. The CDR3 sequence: CASTWTGGTGELFF. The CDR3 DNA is TGTGCCAGCACATGGACAGGGGGCACCGGGGAGCTGTTTTTT.

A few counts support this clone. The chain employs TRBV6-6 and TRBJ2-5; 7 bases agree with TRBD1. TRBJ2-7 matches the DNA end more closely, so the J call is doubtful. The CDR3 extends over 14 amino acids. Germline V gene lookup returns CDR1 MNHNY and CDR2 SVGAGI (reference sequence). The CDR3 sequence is CASSSRTGHYEQYF. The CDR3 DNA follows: TGTGCCAGCAGTTCTCGGACAGGACACTACGAGCAGTACTTC.

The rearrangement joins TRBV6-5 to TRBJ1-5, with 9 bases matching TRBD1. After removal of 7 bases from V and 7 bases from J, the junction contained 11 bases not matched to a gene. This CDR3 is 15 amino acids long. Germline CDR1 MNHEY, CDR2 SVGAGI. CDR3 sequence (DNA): TGTGCCAGCAACCAAGTGGGACAGGGAAGCCAGCCCCAGCATTTT. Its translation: CASNQVGQGSQPQHF.

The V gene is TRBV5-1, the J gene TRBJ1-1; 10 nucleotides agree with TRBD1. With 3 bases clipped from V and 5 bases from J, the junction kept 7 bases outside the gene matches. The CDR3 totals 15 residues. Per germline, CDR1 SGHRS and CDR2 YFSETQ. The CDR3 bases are TGCGCCAGCAGCTCGCGACAGGGGGCAAGTACTGAAGCTTTCTTT. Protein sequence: CASSSRQGASTEAFF.

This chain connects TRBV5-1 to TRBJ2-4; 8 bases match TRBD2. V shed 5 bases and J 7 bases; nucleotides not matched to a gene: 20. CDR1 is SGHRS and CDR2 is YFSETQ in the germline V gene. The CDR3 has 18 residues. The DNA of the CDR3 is TGCGCCAGCAGATCTAACACGGCAGCGGGGGCCCTCTCGAACATTCAGTACTTC. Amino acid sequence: CASRSNTAAGALSNIQYF.

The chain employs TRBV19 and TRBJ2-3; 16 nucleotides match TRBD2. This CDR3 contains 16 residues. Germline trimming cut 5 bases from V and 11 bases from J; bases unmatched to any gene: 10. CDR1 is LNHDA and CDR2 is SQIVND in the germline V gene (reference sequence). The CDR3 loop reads CASSAPGLAGGRKQYF. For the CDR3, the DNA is TGTGCCAGTAGTGCCCCGGGACTAGCGGGGGGGCGTAAGCAGTATTTT.

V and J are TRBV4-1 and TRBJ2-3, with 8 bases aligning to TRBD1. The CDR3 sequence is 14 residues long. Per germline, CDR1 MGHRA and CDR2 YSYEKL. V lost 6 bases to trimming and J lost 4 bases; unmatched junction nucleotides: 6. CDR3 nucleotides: TGCGCCAGCAGGGACAGGGAAGCAGCAGATACGCAGTATTTT. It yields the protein CASRDREAADTQYF.

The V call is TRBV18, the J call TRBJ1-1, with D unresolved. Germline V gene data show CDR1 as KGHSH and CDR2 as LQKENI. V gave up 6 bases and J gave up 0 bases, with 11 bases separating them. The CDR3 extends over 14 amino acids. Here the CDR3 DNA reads TGTGCCAGCTCTACCCTGGCCATGAACACTGAAGCTTTCTTT. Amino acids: CASSTLAMNTEAFF.

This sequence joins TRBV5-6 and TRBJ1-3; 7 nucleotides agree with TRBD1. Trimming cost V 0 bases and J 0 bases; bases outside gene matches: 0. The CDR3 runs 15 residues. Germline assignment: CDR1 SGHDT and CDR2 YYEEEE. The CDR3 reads CASSLGDSSGNTIYF. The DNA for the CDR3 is TGTGCCAGCAGCTTGGGGGACAGCTCTGGAAACACCATATATTTT.

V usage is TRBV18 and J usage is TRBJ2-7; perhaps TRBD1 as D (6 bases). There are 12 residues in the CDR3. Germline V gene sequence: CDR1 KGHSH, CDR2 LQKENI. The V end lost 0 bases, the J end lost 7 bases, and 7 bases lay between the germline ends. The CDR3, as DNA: TGTGCCAGCTCACCACCCAGGGGAGAGCAGTACTTC. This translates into CASSPPRGEQYF.

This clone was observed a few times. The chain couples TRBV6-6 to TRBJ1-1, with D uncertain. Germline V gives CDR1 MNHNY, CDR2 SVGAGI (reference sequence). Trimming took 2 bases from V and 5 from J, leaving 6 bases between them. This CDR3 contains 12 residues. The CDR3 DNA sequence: TGTGCCAGCAGTTACGCGGTGACTGAAGCTTTCTTT. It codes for CASSYAVTEAFF.

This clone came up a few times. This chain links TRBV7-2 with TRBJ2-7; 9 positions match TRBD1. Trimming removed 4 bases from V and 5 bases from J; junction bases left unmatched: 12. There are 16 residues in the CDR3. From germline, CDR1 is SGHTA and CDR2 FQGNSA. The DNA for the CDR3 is TGTGCCAGCAGCTACACTCTTACAGGGGGCAACCACGAGCAGTACTTC. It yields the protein CASSYTLTGGNHEQYF.

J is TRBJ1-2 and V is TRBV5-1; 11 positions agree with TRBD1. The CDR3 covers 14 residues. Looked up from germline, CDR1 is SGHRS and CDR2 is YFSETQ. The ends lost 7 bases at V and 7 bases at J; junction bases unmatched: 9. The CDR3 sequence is CASGDRGIGSGYTF. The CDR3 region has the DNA TGCGCCAGCGGGGACAGGGGGATAGGCAGTGGCTACACCTTC.

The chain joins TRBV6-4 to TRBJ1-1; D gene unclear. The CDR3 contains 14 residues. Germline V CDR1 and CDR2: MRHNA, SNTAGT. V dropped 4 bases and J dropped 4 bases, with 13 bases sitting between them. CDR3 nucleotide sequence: TGTGCCAGCAGTGTTGGATCCGAGGGCACTGAAGCTTTCTTT. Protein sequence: CASSVGSEGTEAFF.

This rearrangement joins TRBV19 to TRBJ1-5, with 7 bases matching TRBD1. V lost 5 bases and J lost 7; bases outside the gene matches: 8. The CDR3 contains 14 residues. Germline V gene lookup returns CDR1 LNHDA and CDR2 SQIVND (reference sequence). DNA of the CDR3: TGTGCCAGTAGTGCGACAGGGTCAAGGCAGCCCCAGCATTTT. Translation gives CASSATGSRQPQHF.